This T cell receptor (beta chain) was recorded in a study of shared clonotypes between healthy human individuals. Germline V lookup: CDR1 SGHRS, CDR2 YFSETQ. The V end was cut by 2 bases, the J end by 1 base, with 8 bases between. This CDR3 has 14 amino acids. Study-level findings and limits: Generally, naive subsets came out with larger estimated richness than memory subsets. The study drew on few donors, limiting represented genetic and exposure-history diversity.

For this clone: Its antigen is not known.

The data were produced by immunoSEQ multiplex PCR, yet TCRdb's version contains in-frame clones alone and is incomplete. The data contain 2 million to 2.5 million clones, 85% to 95% of them seen just once; the ten biggest clones take up 0.13%. This chain joins TRBV5-1 and TRBJ2-3; D ambiguous. This clonotype was obtained from a man between 18 and 29 years old in good health. The sequenced sample was naive CD4+ T cells sorted from blood. Subset noted: CD45RA+ positively selected. The CDR3, as DNA: TGCGCCAGCAGCTTTGGTAGTGGCACAGATACGCAGTATTTT. It codes for CASSFGSGTDTQYF.